What follows are 19 T cell receptor beta chains derived from one specimen sequenced in a study of Ad26.COV2.S vaccination and SARS-CoV-2 variants. The table came from immunoSEQ multiplex PCR; TCRdb's copy has only in-frame clones and leaves some out. The sample holds 440,000 or so clones, around 90% seen once. Treatment meaning: some 19 received Ad26.COV2.S at low or high dose, single or two shots; several received placebo; per-sample allocation not given. On day 63 after the first injection, vaccine and placebo recipients gave samples. The sequencing used peripheral blood, collected in a trial of Ad26.COV2.S vaccine versus placebo. The receptors were gathered from a person between 18 and 65 years old who received the Ad26.COV2.S COVID-19 vaccine or a placebo.

This chain joins TRBV5-1 and TRBJ2-7; no clear D. Trimming left V 4 bases short and J 2 bases short, with 10 bases between. The CDR3 extends over 13 amino acids. Germline assignment: CDR1 SGHRS and CDR2 YFSETQ. CDR3 loop: CASSQDWTYEQYF. The CDR3 bases are TGCGCCAGCAGCCAAGACTGGACCTACGAGCAGTACTTC.

This clone has only one observation. The V call is TRBV14, the J call TRBJ2-4, with D possibly TRBD1 on 5 matching bases. V gave up 7 bases and J gave up 2 bases, with 30 bases separating them. The CDR3 extends over 20 amino acids. CDR1 is SGHDN and CDR2 is FVKESK in the germline V gene. The CDR3 loop is CASKREIAPSDSQTKNIQYF. The CDR3 DNA follows: TGTGCCAGCAAGAGAGAGATTGCCCCCTCAGACAGCCAGACCAAAAACATTCAGTACTTC.

The rearrangement joins TRBV2 to TRBJ2-7, with 8 bases identical to TRBD1. Germline trimming cut 8 bases from V and 6 bases from J; bases unmatched to any gene: 12. The germline V gene has CDR1 SNHLY and CDR2 FYNNEI. This CDR3 comprises 14 residues. The CDR3 DNA is TGTGCCAGCTCCCTGGGCAGGGGGCGAGGCGAGCAGTACTTC. Protein: CASSLGRGRGEQYF. Full variable domain (outside the CDR3, taken from reference TRBV2 and TRBJ2-7): EPEVTQTPSHQVTQMGQEVILRCVPISNHLYFYWYRQILGQKVEFLVSFYNNEISEKSEIFDDQFSVERPDGSNFTLKIRSTKLEDSAMYFCASSLGRGRGEQYFGPGTRLTVT.

This clone was seen only once. The genes are TRBV21-1 and TRBJ2-5; the DNA was not used to check the table's D call, TRBD2. TRBV21-1 is deemed a pseudogene. The CDR3 loop spans 15 amino acids. CDR3 residues: CATPGLALIGETQYF. In DNA, the CDR3 is TGTGCCACTCCGGGACTAGCGCTTATCGGAGAGACCCAGTACTTC.

The V call is TRBV5-1, the J call TRBJ2-7; D gene unclear. CDR1 and CDR2 from the germline V gene are SGHRS and YFSETQ. Trimming stripped 3 bases from V and 0 bases from J, with 13 bases between. The CDR3 is 15 amino acids. The chain's CDR3 is CASSSGLTSSYEQYF. The DNA of the CDR3 is TGCGCCAGCAGCTCGGGCTTAACGAGCTCCTACGAGCAGTACTTC.

The chain recombines TRBV19 with TRBJ2-1; D remains ambiguous. The CDR3 has 20 residues. CDR1 and CDR2 (germline): LNHDA, SQIVND (reference sequence). The ends were cut back, 6 bases at V and 0 bases at J, with 27 bases in the middle. In DNA form, the CDR3 reads TGTGCCAGTAGCTGGCCACTCGTAAGCGTAGGATCGGGCTCCTACAATGAGCAGTTCTTC. This encodes CASSWPLVSVGSGSYNEQFF.

The rearrangement uses TRBV30 and TRBJ2-7; possible D gene TRBD1, 6 bases. In germline, CDR1 is GTSNPN, CDR2 SVGIG (reference sequence). The germline V and J ends were trimmed by 1 base and 5 bases, with 15 bases remaining between them. The CDR3 is 14 amino acids. The CDR3 bases are TGTGCCTGGAGTGCTCCACTCTACAGGGACGAGCAGTACTTC. Its translation: CAWSAPLYRDEQYF.

This clone has a single count. V usage is TRBV12-3 or TRBV12-4 and J usage is TRBJ2-7; 8 bases fit TRBD1. This CDR3 region has 12 residues. The V gene end was trimmed by 5 bases and the J gene end by 3 bases; junction bases not matched to a gene: 0. The CDR3 reads CASSGQGYEQYF. As DNA, the CDR3 is TGTGCCAGCAGTGGACAGGGCTACGAGCAGTACTTC.

This chain joins TRBV11-1 and TRBJ2-5, with D possibly matching TRBD1 (6 bases). Between the trimmed V and J ends, which lost 2 bases and 5 bases, there was a span of 12 bases. The CDR3 has 14 amino acids. Germline V gene lookup returns CDR1 SGHAT and CDR2 FQDESV (reference sequence). The CDR3 coding sequence is TGTGCCAGCAGCTTAATGGGGGCTGAGGAGACCCAGTACTTC. Residues: CASSLMGAEETQYF.

The chain joins TRBV19 to TRBJ1-4; D remains unclear. The CDR3 covers 13 residues. Trimming pared 5 bases from V and 10 bases from J, leaving 14 bases between. Germline V gene lookup returns CDR1 LNHDA and CDR2 SQIVND (reference sequence). CDR3 sequence: CASSPWTGGKLFF. The CDR3, as DNA: TGTGCCAGTAGTCCCTGGACGGGAGGAAAACTGTTTTTT.

The CDR3 protein is CASSLLQSGRNTGELFF. CDR3 DNA sequence: TGTGCCAGCAGCTTACTCCAAAGCGGTCGGAACACCGGGGAGCTGTTTTTT. The chain is built from TRBV7-9 and TRBJ2-2, with a possible D match to TRBD2 (5 bases). Looked up from germline, CDR1 is SEHNR and CDR2 is FQNEAQ (reference sequence). Trimming took 2 bases from V and 1 from J, leaving 14 bases between them. The CDR3 extends over 17 amino acids.

This rearrangement joins TRBV28 to TRBJ1-4; D is uncertain. Between the trimmed V and J ends, which lost 2 bases and 1 base, there was a span of 11 bases. Germline V gene data show CDR1 as MDHEN and CDR2 as SYDVKM. This CDR3 spans 16 amino acids. The chain's CDR3 is CASSLTGLGTNEKLFF. The CDR3 region has the DNA TGTGCCAGCAGTTTAACCGGGTTGGGAACTAATGAAAAACTGTTTTTT. Based on the CDR3 plus reference TRBV28 and TRBJ1-4, the full variable domain is DVKVTQSSRYLVKRTGEKVFLECVQDMDHENMFWYRQDPGLGLRLIYFSYDVKMKEKGDIPEGYSVSREKKERFSLILESASTNQTSMYLCASSLTGLGTNEKLFFGSGTQLSVL.

The chain joins TRBV27 to TRBJ2-2, with 8 bases identical to TRBD1. V lost 10 bases and J lost 4; bases outside the gene matches: 8. This CDR3 region has 14 residues. CDR1 MNHEY and CDR2 SMNVEV come from the germline V gene (reference sequence). CDR3 protein: CATRQGPGTGELFF. CDR3 sequence (DNA): TGTGCCACCAGACAGGGGCCGGGCACCGGGGAGCTGTTTTTT.

This rearrangement joins TRBV19 to TRBJ2-3, with D possibly TRBD2 on 7 matching bases. CDR3 length: 14 residues. Trimming left V 7 bases short and J 6 bases short, with 17 bases between. Germline V gives CDR1 LNHDA, CDR2 SQIVND (reference sequence). The chain's CDR3 is CASTPRGGRDTQYF. DNA of the CDR3: TGTGCCAGTACCCCGAGGGGGGGCCGGGATACGCAGTATTTT.

J is TRBJ2-3 and V is TRBV4-3; no definite D call. Between the trimmed V and J ends, which lost 0 bases and 4 bases, there was a span of 11 bases. Per the germline V gene, CDR1 is LGHNA and CDR2 is YSLEER. CDR3 length equals 15 residues. This CDR3 is CASSQDRVFADTQYF. The CDR3 DNA sequence: TGCGCCAGCAGCCAAGATCGGGTGTTCGCAGATACGCAGTATTTT.

The genes are TRBV27 and TRBJ2-1, with a possible D match to TRBD1 (6 bases). Trimming left V 6 bases short and J 4 bases short, with 19 bases between. The CDR3 is 16 residues long. Looked up from germline, CDR1 is MNHEY and CDR2 is SMNVEV (reference sequence). As DNA, the CDR3 is TGTGCCAGCAGGATGGGGGCTGCCCGCGGGTACAATGAGCAGTTCTTC. Its protein is CASRMGAARGYNEQFF.

This clone has only a few counts. The chain uses TRBV19 and TRBJ2-2; either TRBD1 or TRBD2 may supply D (6 bases each). This CDR3 spans 13 amino acids. Germline CDR1 LNHDA, CDR2 SQIVND (reference sequence). V was shortened by 5 bases and J by 4 bases, with 8 bases between the two germline ends. The CDR3 region is CASSWGATGELFF. CDR3 in DNA: TGTGCCAGTAGTTGGGGGGCCACCGGGGAGCTGTTTTTT.

This sequence joins TRBV5-1 and TRBJ1-6; D gene unclear. CDR1 SGHRS and CDR2 YFSETQ come from the germline V gene. Between the trimmed V and J ends, which lost 0 bases and 7 bases, there was a span of 11 bases. The CDR3 totals 15 residues. In DNA form, the CDR3 reads TGCGCCAGCAGCTTGGCCCCCGACGGAAATTCACCCCTCCACTTT. It codes for CASSLAPDGNSPLHF. The full variable domain, its missing parts supplied by reference TRBV5-1 and TRBJ1-6, is KAGVTQTPRYLIKTRGQQVTLSCSPISGHRSVSWYQQTPGQGLQFLFEYFSETQRNKGNFPGRFSGRQFSNSRSEMNVSTLELGDSALYLCASSLAPDGNSPLHFGNGTRLTVT.

The rearrangement joins TRBV5-5 to TRBJ2-7; 7 nucleotides align to TRBD2. Germline-derived CDR1 and CDR2 are SGHKS and YYEKEE (reference sequence). CDR3 length: 15 residues. The V and J ends lost 4 bases and 6 bases, in that order; junction bases with no gene match: 13. The CDR3 reads CASSLVGEGRGEQYF. CDR3 nucleotides: TGTGCCAGCAGCCTGGTTGGGGAGGGGAGAGGCGAGCAGTACTTC. Full variable domain (missing parts from reference TRBV5-5 and TRBJ2-7): DAGVTQSPTHLIKTRGQQVTLRCSPISGHKSVSWYQQVLGQGPQFIFQYYEKEERGRGNFPDRFSARQFPNYSSELNVNALLLGDSALYLCASSLVGEGRGEQYFGPGTRLTVT.